This T cell receptor beta chain was identified during a study of blood T cell repertoires in COVID-19. Study in general: Sources were T cells, B-cell-depleted T cells, or PBMCs; the material itself was cDNA or gDNA.

The CDR3 covers 16 residues. The V segment lost 6 bases and the J segment 7 bases; nucleotides outside the gene matches: 8. CDR1 SNHLY and CDR2 FYNNEI come from the germline V gene. Assay used: immunoSEQ multiplex PCR; TCRdb lists only in-frame clones, some missing. The sample consists of some 62,000 clones, about four fifths of them appearing once. The material sequenced was peripheral blood. This rearrangement joins TRBV2 to TRBJ2-1; 14 bases align to TRBD2. The sequence derives from a human donor in a cohort sampled during active COVID-19. The CDR3 nucleotides read TGTGCCAGCAGCCCAACCGGGACTAGCGGGGGTAATGAGCAGTTCTTC. Amino acids: CASSPTGTSGGNEQFF.